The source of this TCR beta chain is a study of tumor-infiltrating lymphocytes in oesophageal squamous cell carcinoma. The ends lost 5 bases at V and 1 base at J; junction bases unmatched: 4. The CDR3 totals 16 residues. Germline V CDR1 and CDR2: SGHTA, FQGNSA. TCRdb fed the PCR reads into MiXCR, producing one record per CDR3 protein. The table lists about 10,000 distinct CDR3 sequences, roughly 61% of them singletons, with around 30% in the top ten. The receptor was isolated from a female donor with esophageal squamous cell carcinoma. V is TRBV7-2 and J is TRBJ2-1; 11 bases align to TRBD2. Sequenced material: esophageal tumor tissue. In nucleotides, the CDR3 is TGTGCCAGCAGCCCGGGACTAGCGGAATCCTACAATGAGCAGTTCTTC. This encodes CASSPGLAESYNEQFF.